This entry describes one TCR beta chain. The target antigen is unknown. Treatment reported: approximately 11-day PBMC culture with coronavirus spike peptide pools or control peptides (ViraFEST assay). CD4+ T lymphocytes from the unexposed donor were collected before the COVID-19 pandemic (2011-2018). Following expansion of antigen-specific T cells with peptide pools, ViraFEST then sequenced TCRs. The V and J ends lost 2 bases and 4 bases, in that order; junction bases with no gene match: 3. CDR3 length: 14 amino acids. Per the germline V gene, CDR1 is KGHSH and CDR2 is LQKENI. This entry comes from a study of vaccination and CD4 T cells after COVID-19. Sequencing of DNA taken from cultured CD4+ T cells relied on the Oncomine TCR Beta short-read assay. The template was genomic DNA from cultured CD4+ T cells. One entry per CDR3 protein, called by TCRdb with MiXCR from the PCR reads. This table holds under 6,500 distinct CDR3 sequences, 35% to 50% found once.

The study's findings and limits: Spike mono-reactivity was evident in 304 of the 307 vaccine-specific clones derived from convalescent patients.

The J gene is TRBJ2-5, the V gene TRBV18, with TRBD1 matching 8 bases. The TCR comes from a human donor in good health. Sequenced material: CD4+ T cells from blood, cultured in vitro. The DNA of the CDR3 is TGTGCCAGCTCACCAGGCGGGACAGGAGAGACCCAGTACTTC. It translates to CASSPGGTGETQYF.